This record concerns one TCR beta chain sequence. The sample originates from a study of neurological immune-mediated disorders. Germline V gene lookup returns CDR1 SGHRS and CDR2 YFSETQ. The CDR3 extends over 13 amino acids. V was pared by 1 base and J by 2 bases, with 5 bases between. TCRdb reanalysed the 5' RACE reads using MiXCR and keeps one entry per CDR3 protein. Here the sample spans tens of thousands of distinct CDR3 sequences, 4.5% being singletons. The sequenced material came from PBMCs. V is TRBV5-1 and J is TRBJ2-3; D not resolved. The sequence was collected from a woman aged 55-69 years with multiple sclerosis. CDR3 sequence (DNA): TGCGCCAGCAGCTTGCCCAACACAGATACGCAGTATTTT. Amino acid sequence: CASSLPNTDTQYF. Filled out from reference TRBV5-1 and TRBJ2-3, the complete variable domain reads KAGVTQTPRYLIKTRGQQVTLSCSPISGHRSVSWYQQTPGQGLQFLFEYFSETQRNKGNFPGRFSGRQFSNSRSEMNVSTLELGDSALYLCASSLPNTDTQYFGPGTRLTVL.